Presented here are 15 T cell receptor beta chains from one specimen sequenced in a study of CXCR3-negative and CXCR3-positive naive CD8 T cells. cDNA libraries for TRB were generated by 5' RACE incorporating UMI labels. TCRdb reprocessed the 5' RACE reads and reports one entry per CDR3 protein, with no DNA. The table for this sample gives 50,000 to 65,000 distinct CDR3 sequences. Sample: memory CD8+ T cells from blood. Receptor source: a human donor in good health. Some clones in this sample may be carry-over from other donors' samples.

The genes are TRBV28 and TRBJ1-2; without DNA, the TCRdb call of TRBD1 cannot be checked. CDR1 is MDHEN, CDR2 SYDVKM, per germline. The CDR3 consists of 14 residues. The CDR3 spells CASSYRGLLDGYTF.

V and J are TRBV29-1 and TRBJ2-3. This CDR3 is 15 amino acids long. Germline V gives CDR1 SQVTM, CDR2 ANQGSEA. The CDR3: CSVVLGMGFTDTQYF.

V is TRBV7-9 and J is TRBJ1-6. The CDR3 runs to 17 residues. Germline CDR1 reads SEHNR; CDR2 reads FQNEAQ (reference sequence). CDR3 sequence reads: CASSLEYTMLDNSPLHF.

The gene calls are TRBV12-3 or TRBV12-4 and TRBJ2-7. The CDR3 has 12 amino acids. CDR3 residues: CASSLVGFEQYF.

This rearrangement joins TRBV12-3 or TRBV12-4 to TRBJ2-7; TCRdb reports TRBD2, a call that lacks DNA to check it against. The CDR3 loop spans 13 amino acids. CDR3 sequence: CASSPSVTYEQYF.

The rearrangement joins TRBV11-2 to TRBJ1-1; lacking DNA, the TRBD1 call made by TCRdb goes unchecked. CDR3 length equals 17 residues. CDR1 and CDR2 from the germline V gene are SGHAT and FQNNGV. The CDR3 is CASSDTTGGNIRTEAFF.

The chain employs TRBV20-1 and TRBJ1-1. From germline, CDR1 is DFQATT and CDR2 SNEGSKA (reference sequence). CDR3 length equals 13 residues. This chain's CDR3 is CSARGWQNTEAFF.

The gene calls are TRBV20-1 and TRBJ2-4; without DNA, the TCRdb call of TRBD2 cannot be checked. The CDR3 spans 20 residues. CDR1 is DFQATT and CDR2 is SNEGSKA in the germline V gene (reference sequence). CDR3 protein: CSARETLAGGGMTAKNIQYF.

This chain links TRBV18 with TRBJ2-7; lacking DNA, the TRBD1 call made by TCRdb goes unchecked. This CDR3 spans 16 amino acids. The germline V gene has CDR1 KGHSH and CDR2 LQKENI. The CDR3: CASSGGTGGAVYEQYF.

This chain connects TRBV23-1 to TRBJ2-5. TRBV23-1 is noted as an ORF with a role that remains uncertain. The CDR3 contains 14 residues. The CDR3 sequence is CASSQTGVQETQYF.

The CDR3 sequence is CASSIDLREGAFF. V and J are TRBV19 and TRBJ1-1. Germline CDR1 reads LNHDA; CDR2 reads SQIVND (reference sequence). This CDR3 has 13 amino acids.

V and J are TRBV13 and TRBJ2-1; TCRdb lists TRBD1, though no DNA is available to test this call. The CDR3 totals 13 residues. Germline V CDR1 and CDR2: PRHDT, FYEKMQ (reference sequence). The CDR3 protein is CASSNRGGNEQFF. The full variable domain, its missing parts supplied by reference TRBV13 and TRBJ2-1, is AAGVIQSPRHLIKEKRETATLKCYPIPRHDTVYWYQQGPGQDPQFLISFYEKMQSDKGSIPDRFSAQQFSDYHSELNMSSLELGDSALYFCASSNRGGNEQFFGPGTRLTVL.

The V and J genes are TRBV4-3 and TRBJ2-3; the TRBD1 assignment by TCRdb is unverifiable without DNA. This CDR3 region has 13 residues. CDR1 and CDR2 from the germline V gene are LGHNA and YSLEER. This CDR3 reads CASSQVRGYTQYF.

The chain's CDR3 is CASRRQGQGNEQFF. V usage is TRBV4-2 and J usage is TRBJ2-1; TCRdb picks TRBD1, but there is no DNA to check that call. The CDR3 length is 14 residues. Germline CDR1 LGHNA, CDR2 YNFKEQ.

The V gene is TRBV27, the J gene TRBJ2-1; absent DNA, TCRdb's TRBD1 call cannot be checked. The CDR3 spans 12 residues. The V gene's germline CDR1 is MNHEY and CDR2 SMNVEV (reference sequence). CDR3 amino acids: CASSFPRGGQFF.